This T cell receptor beta chain is drawn from a study of blood T cell repertoires in COVID-19. Study summary: Sites in the United States, Italy and Spain provided acute and convalescent COVID-19 samples. The cDNA or gDNA used as material had been derived from T cells, B-cell-depleted T cells, or PBMCs.

In the original analysis: Amplification of reference gene primers was used by the study to estimate nucleated cell counts. Here immunoSEQ multiplex PCR was the method, and the copy in TCRdb shows in-frame clones only, minus some. V, J and clone size reflect that table, while D and trimming were determined from the DNA. The sample carries about 80,000 clones, approximately 76% recorded once. The CDR3 runs to 13 residues. Germline lookup yields CDR1 ENHRY and CDR2 SYGVKD. After removal of 5 bases from V and 3 bases from J, the junction contained 2 bases not matched to a gene. The material sequenced was peripheral blood. The chain couples TRBV10-3 to TRBJ2-5, with 8 bases that match TRBD2. The TCR sequence derives from a man aged 70 or older with active or convalescent COVID-19. The CDR3 DNA follows: TGTGCCATCAGTTATAGCGGGGAAGAGACCCAGTACTTC. This codes for CAISYSGEETQYF.